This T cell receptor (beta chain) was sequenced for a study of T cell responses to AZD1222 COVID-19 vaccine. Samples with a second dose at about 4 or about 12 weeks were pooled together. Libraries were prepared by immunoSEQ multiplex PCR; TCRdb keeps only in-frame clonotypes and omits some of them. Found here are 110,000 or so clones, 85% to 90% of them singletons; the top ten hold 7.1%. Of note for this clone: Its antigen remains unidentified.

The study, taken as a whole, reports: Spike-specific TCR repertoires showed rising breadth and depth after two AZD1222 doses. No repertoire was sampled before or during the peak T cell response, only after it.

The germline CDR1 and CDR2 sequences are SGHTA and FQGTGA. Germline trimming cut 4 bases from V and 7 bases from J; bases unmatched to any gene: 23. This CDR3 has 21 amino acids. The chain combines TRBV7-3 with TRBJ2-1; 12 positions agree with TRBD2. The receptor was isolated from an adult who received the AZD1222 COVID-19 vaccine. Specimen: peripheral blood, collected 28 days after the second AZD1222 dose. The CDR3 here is CASSSPPPSPLTSGSSNEQFF. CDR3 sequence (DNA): TGTGCCAGCAGCTCTCCTCCCCCATCTCCTCTGACTAGCGGGAGTAGTAATGAGCAGTTCTTC.